Sequencing of this TCR beta chain was carried out in a study of cytomegalovirus exposure and HLA in healthy donors. Notes on this clone: Its matching antigen is unknown.

The length of the CDR3 is 14 residues. Trimming stripped 3 bases from V and 3 bases from J, with 9 bases between. The germline CDR1 and CDR2 sequences are MNHNS and SASEGT. As for the donors, each was a healthy bone marrow donor. The study's findings and limits: Available immune exposure information covered CMV serostatus only. Most subjects' HLA-A and HLA-B alleles were reportedly predicted from TCR beta sequences.

Both 60 Vbeta primers and 13 Jbeta primers went into the PCR. Using immunoSEQ multiplex PCR, the repertoire was profiled, and TCRdb retains in-frame clones only, with some absent. The table records some 190,000 clones, 75% to 90% of them present only once. The rearrangement uses TRBV6-1 and TRBJ1-5; no clear D. This TCR came from a man under 40 in good health and CMV-seronegative. The sequencing sample was made of PBMCs. CDR3 in amino acids: CASSEYSNNQPQHF. CDR3 DNA sequence: TGTGCCAGCAGTGAGTACAGTAACAATCAGCCCCAGCATTTT.